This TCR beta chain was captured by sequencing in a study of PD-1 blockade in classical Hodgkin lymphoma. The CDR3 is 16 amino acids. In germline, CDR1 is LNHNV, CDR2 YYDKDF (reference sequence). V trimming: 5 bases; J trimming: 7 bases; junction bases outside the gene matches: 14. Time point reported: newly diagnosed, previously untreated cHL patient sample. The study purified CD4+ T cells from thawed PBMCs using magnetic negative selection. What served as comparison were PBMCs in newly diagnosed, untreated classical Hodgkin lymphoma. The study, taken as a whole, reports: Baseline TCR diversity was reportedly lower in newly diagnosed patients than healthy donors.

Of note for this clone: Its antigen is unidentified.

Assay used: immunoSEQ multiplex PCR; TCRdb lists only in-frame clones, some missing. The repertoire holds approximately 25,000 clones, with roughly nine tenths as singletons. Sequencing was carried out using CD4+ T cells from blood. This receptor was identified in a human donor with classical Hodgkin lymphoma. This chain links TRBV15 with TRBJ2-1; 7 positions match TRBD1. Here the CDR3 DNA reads TGTGCCACCAGCGAGACGTCATCACCGGGACAGAATGAGCAGTTCTTC. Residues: CATSETSSPGQNEQFF.